A single sample gave rise to the 14 T cell receptor beta chains below, sequenced in a study of control samples from healthy donors and cancer patients (dated by TCRdb to 2020 to 2021). Libraries were prepared through the immunoSEQ multiplex PCR assay. TCRdb limited this immuneACCESS table to in-frame rearrangements with V and J called. A share of clones is missing; checked studies link under half to unresolved V genes, and the rest is unexplained. Here the sample has around 200,000 clones; 91% occur a single time. The ten largest clones represent about 1.6% of the sample. Sequenced sample: blood. The source of these receptors is a young woman in good health.

This chain joins TRBV11-2 and TRBJ1-4, with 9 bases matching TRBD1. Germline assignment: CDR1 SGHAT and CDR2 FQNNGV. This CDR3 region has 13 residues. Unmatched junction bases numbered 3, after V lost 6 bases and J lost 7 bases. The chain's CDR3 is CASSYRGREKLFF. In DNA, the CDR3 is TGTGCCAGCAGTTACAGGGGGCGTGAAAAACTGTTTTTT. Supplemented by reference TRBV11-2 and TRBJ1-4, the full variable domain reads EAGVAQSPRYKIIEKRQSVAFWCNPISGHATLYWYQQILGQGPKLLIQFQNNGVVDDSQLPKDRFSAERLKGVDSTLKIQPAKLEDSAVYLCASSYRGREKLFFGSGTQLSVL.

The gene calls are TRBV2 and TRBJ2-3, with TRBD1 matching 10 bases. The CDR3 is 14 residues long. The trim removed 5 bases at V and 3 bases at J, leaving 2 bases unmatched. Germline CDR1 and CDR2: SNHLY and FYNNEI. CDR3 amino acids: CASSRTGGTDTQYF. CDR3 DNA sequence: TGTGCCAGCAGTCGGACAGGGGGGACAGATACGCAGTATTTT.

The genes are TRBV6-5 and TRBJ1-1; 9 bases map to TRBD1. With 4 bases clipped from V and 4 bases from J, the junction kept 7 bases outside the gene matches. Germline loops: CDR1 MNHEY, CDR2 SVGAGI. The CDR3 length is 15 residues. DNA of the CDR3: TGTGCCAGCAGTTGGTCCGGACAGGGGAGCACTGAAGCTTTCTTT. This encodes CASSWSGQGSTEAFF.

This chain uses TRBV11-3 with TRBJ2-7, with 9 bases fitting TRBD1. The CDR3 length is 16 residues. J gave up 4 bases and V 1 base, and 8 bases lay outside the gene matches. CDR1 and CDR2 from the germline V gene are SGHNT and YENEEA. This chain's CDR3 is CASSLGRDRVKYEQYF. The DNA for the CDR3 is TGTGCCAGCAGCTTAGGCCGGGACAGGGTGAAATACGAGCAGTACTTC.

This clone was seen repeatedly, ten times or more. V gene TRBV4-2 combines with J gene TRBJ2-7; TRBD2 matches 11 bases. The CDR3 has 15 residues. The J segment lost 5 bases and the V segment lost 0 bases, leaving 3 bases of the junction unmatched. Germline assignment: CDR1 LGHNA and CDR2 YNFKEQ. CDR3 DNA: TGTGCCAGCAGCCAAGAAACTAGCGGGAGCCACGAGCAGTACTTC. It encodes CASSQETSGSHEQYF.

The V and J genes are TRBV4-1 and TRBJ1-4; D remains ambiguous. Germline V CDR1 and CDR2: MGHRA, YSYEKL. Trimming shortened V by 1 base and J by 7 bases, and 10 bases separated the two germline ends. This CDR3 is built from 14 residues. The CDR3 spells CASSQVGKGEKLFF. For the CDR3, the DNA is TGCGCCAGCAGCCAAGTAGGGAAGGGTGAAAAACTGTTTTTT.

The chain uses TRBV19 and TRBJ2-1, with D possibly TRBD2 on 6 matching bases. Deletions cut 5 bases from V and 6 bases from J, with 17 bases between. Germline CDR1 is LNHDA and CDR2 is SQIVND (reference sequence). The CDR3 runs to 15 residues. DNA for the CDR3: TGTGCCAGTAGTCTCTATCCGGGGGAGCTCAATGAGCAGTTCTTC. It translates to CASSLYPGELNEQFF.

The chain uses TRBV12-3 or TRBV12-4 and TRBJ1-2; a possible D gene is TRBD1 (5 bases). V lost 3 bases, J lost 7 bases, and 12 bases lay in between. The CDR3 consists of 13 residues. The CDR3 sequence is CASSFGTSLGYTF. DNA for the CDR3: TGTGCCAGCAGTTTTGGGACGTCCCTTGGCTACACCTTC.

The chain links TRBV6-2 or TRBV6-3 to TRBJ2-7, with D maybe TRBD1 (6 bases). In germline, CDR1 is MNHEY, CDR2 SVGEGT. Deletions cut 5 bases from V and 4 bases from J, with 18 bases between. This CDR3 has 15 amino acids. The CDR3 region is CASSAQGRNYYEQYF. In DNA, the CDR3 is TGTGCCAGCAGTGCCCAGGGGCGCAATTATTACGAGCAGTACTTC.

The rearrangement links TRBV7-9 to TRBJ1-4, with D uncertain. The germline V gene has CDR1 SEHNR and CDR2 FQNEAQ (reference sequence). V was shortened by 4 bases and J by 0 bases, with 9 bases between the two germline ends. The CDR3 spans 15 residues. CDR3 sequence: CASSSSRATNEKLFF. In nucleotides, the CDR3 is TGTGCCAGCAGCTCCAGTCGGGCAACTAATGAAAAACTGTTTTTT. The variable domain in full, with the rest retrieved from reference TRBV7-9 and TRBJ1-4, is DTGVSQNPRHKITKRGQNVTFRCDPISEHNRLYWYRQTLGQGPEFLTYFQNEAQLEKSRLLSDRFSAERPKGSFSTLEIQRTEQGDSAMYLCASSSSRATNEKLFFGSGTQLSVL.

The chain is built from TRBV9 and TRBJ1-1; 12 nucleotides align to TRBD1. J was trimmed by 7 bases and V by 4 bases; bases with no gene match: 11. From germline, CDR1 is SGDLS and CDR2 YYNGEE. The CDR3 runs to 16 residues. The CDR3 DNA is TGTGCCAGCAGCACCGGGACAGGGGGCGACGGGGGTGAAGCTTTCTTT. It translates to CASSTGTGGDGGEAFF.

The rearrangement uses TRBV2 and TRBJ1-3, with a weak D call TRBD1 (6 bases). V dropped 5 bases and J dropped 0 bases, with 17 bases sitting between them. The CDR3 covers 17 residues. The germline V gene has CDR1 SNHLY and CDR2 FYNNEI. The CDR3 reads CASSIPGHTSSGNTIYF. CDR3 in DNA: TGTGCCAGCAGTATACCGGGACATACGAGCTCTGGAAACACCATATATTTT.

The chain carries TRBV7-3 and TRBJ1-6; the D gene is possibly TRBD1 (5 bases). CDR1 is SGHTA, CDR2 FQGTGA, per germline. The germline V and J ends were trimmed by 2 bases and 5 bases, with 13 bases remaining between them. CDR3 length: 16 amino acids. CDR3 residues: CASSLQGATDNSPLHF. In DNA, the CDR3 is TGTGCCAGCAGCTTACAGGGAGCGACAGATAATTCACCCCTCCACTTT.

The chain combines TRBV2 with TRBJ2-1; 11 bases are a match to TRBD2. Germline CDR1 reads SNHLY; CDR2 reads FYNNEI. The V gene end was trimmed by 5 bases and the J gene end by 3 bases; junction bases not matched to a gene: 3. This CDR3 has 15 amino acids. The CDR3 is CASSYTSGSYNEQFF. CDR3 nucleotide sequence: TGTGCCAGCAGTTATACTAGCGGGAGCTACAATGAGCAGTTCTTC.